This T cell receptor (beta chain) was identified during a study of T cell responses to AZD1222 COVID-19 vaccine. The assay was immunoSEQ multiplex PCR, and TCRdb's table has in-frame clones only and misses some. The sample yields some 120,000 clones, 85% to 95% seen once. CDR1 is SEHNR, CDR2 FQNEAQ, per germline (reference sequence). Trimming removed 3 bases from V and 8 bases from J, with 10 bases in between. The length of the CDR3 is 12 residues. This receptor was taken from an adult in good health. This specimen consisted of peripheral blood, obtained on day 0 of AZD1222 vaccination. The rearrangement joins TRBV7-9 to TRBJ1-1; D uncertain. This chain's CDR3 is CASSFFPREAFF. DNA for the CDR3: TGTGCCAGCAGCTTCTTCCCCCGAGAAGCTTTCTTT.